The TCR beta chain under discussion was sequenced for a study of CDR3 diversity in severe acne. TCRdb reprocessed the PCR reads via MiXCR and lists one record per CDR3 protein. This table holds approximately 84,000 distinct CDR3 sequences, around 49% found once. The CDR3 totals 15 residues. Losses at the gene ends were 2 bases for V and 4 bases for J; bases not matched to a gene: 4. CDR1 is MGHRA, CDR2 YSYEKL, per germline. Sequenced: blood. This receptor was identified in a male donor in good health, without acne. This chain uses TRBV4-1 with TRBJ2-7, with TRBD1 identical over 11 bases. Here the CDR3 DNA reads TGCGCCAGCAGCCAACCGGGACAGGGGGTATACGAGCAGTACTTC. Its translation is CASSQPGQGVYEQYF.